Below, 31 T cell receptor beta chains from the same sample are listed, as sequenced in a study of cytomegalovirus exposure and HLA in healthy donors. The primer mix had 60 Vbeta and 13 Jbeta primers. The table came from immunoSEQ multiplex PCR; TCRdb's copy has only in-frame clones and leaves some out. The repertoire consists of about 130,000 clones, with roughly 70% occurring once and the leading ten covering roughly 4.5%. Sequencing input: PBMCs. The source is a man aged 18 to 35 in good health and CMV-seropositive.

This clone was counted only a few times. The chain uses TRBV4-2 and TRBJ1-4, with D possibly TRBD1 on 6 matching bases. The V gene lost 5 bases and the J gene lost 4 bases, with 11 bases spanning the gap. Germline V gene sequence: CDR1 LGHNA, CDR2 YNFKEQ. The CDR3 spans 14 residues. CDR3: CASSFGTRNEKLFF. The CDR3 DNA is TGTGCCAGCAGCTTCGGGACACGTAATGAAAAACTGTTTTTT.

The J gene is TRBJ1-2, the V gene TRBV7-8, with TRBD1 as a possible D gene (6 bases). Trimming took off 5 bases at V and 0 bases at J, with 16 bases between the two ends. The CDR3 consists of 16 residues. Looked up from germline, CDR1 is SGHVS and CDR2 is FQNEAQ. The DNA for the CDR3 is TGTGCCAGCAGCCGTGCTAAGGACAGCCCTAACTATGGCTACACCTTC. Amino acid sequence: CASSRAKDSPNYGYTF.

The table lists this clone with a few counts. As DNA, the CDR3 is TGTGCCAGCTGTTCAACCAGCGGGAGAGTCTACGAGCAGTACTTC. This gives the protein CASCSTSGRVYEQYF. V gene TRBV6-5 combines with J gene TRBJ2-7, with TRBD2 identical over 8 bases. The V gene end was trimmed by 8 bases and the J gene end by 3 bases; junction bases not matched to a gene: 12. From germline, CDR1 is MNHEY and CDR2 SVGAGI. The CDR3 extends over 15 amino acids.

The rearrangement links TRBV7-8 to TRBJ2-2; D perhaps matches TRBD1 (6 bases). V lost 3 bases and J 6 bases, leaving 14 bases between the germline ends. This CDR3 spans 15 amino acids. Germline-derived CDR1 and CDR2 are SGHVS and FQNEAQ. In nucleotides, the CDR3 is TGTGCCAGCAGCTTCCGGACAGTTAATGCCGGGGAGCTGTTTTTT. Residues: CASSFRTVNAGELFF.

This sequence joins TRBV10-3 and TRBJ2-1; no reliable D call. Per germline, CDR1 ENHRY and CDR2 SYGVKD. This CDR3 region has 16 residues. V was cut by 0 bases and J by 0 bases, with 9 bases left in between. The CDR3 here is CAISESNRNSYNEQFF. The CDR3 nucleotides read TGTGCCATCAGTGAGTCGAACAGAAACTCCTACAATGAGCAGTTCTTC.

A word on this clone: Other DNA sequences from this sample encode an identical CDR3 as well. This chain connects TRBV7-8 to TRBJ1-1; D remains unclear. This CDR3 is built from 17 residues. V was shortened by 5 bases and J by 0 bases, with 19 bases between the two germline ends. In germline, CDR1 is SGHVS, CDR2 FQNEAQ. In DNA form, the CDR3 reads TGTGCCAGCAGCCTACCTTTAACAGTTCTAATGAACACTGAAGCTTTCTTT. The encoded protein is CASSLPLTVLMNTEAFF.

The gene calls are TRBV6-5 and TRBJ2-4; D is possibly TRBD2 (5 bases). Germline V gene data show CDR1 as MNHEY and CDR2 as SVGAGI. V dropped 0 bases and J dropped 1 base, with 7 bases sitting between them. The CDR3 has 15 amino acids. The CDR3 DNA sequence: TGTGCCAGCAGTTACTCGAGGAGGGCCAAAAACATTCAGTACTTC. Translated, it gives CASSYSRRAKNIQYF.

DNA for the CDR3: TGTGCCAGCAGCTCGGCGAAGGGGACAGTGAACATTCAGTACTTC. Translating it yields CASSSAKGTVNIQYF. V and J are TRBV7-2 and TRBJ2-4; TRBD1 matches at 7 bases. Germline loops: CDR1 SGHTA, CDR2 FQGNSA. The CDR3 runs to 15 residues. Trimming cost V 4 bases and J 7 bases; bases outside gene matches: 10.

The chain links TRBV5-4 to TRBJ1-1, with 7 bases identical to TRBD1. The germline V gene encodes CDR1 SGHNT and CDR2 YYREEE (reference sequence). The CDR3 loop spans 15 amino acids. V lost 2 bases, J lost 3 bases, and 7 bases stayed unmatched. This CDR3 reads CASSLRQGWYTEAFF. The CDR3 nucleotides are TGTGCCAGCAGCTTAAGACAGGGCTGGTACACTGAAGCTTTCTTT.

The V and J genes are TRBV6-4 and TRBJ2-2, with 8 bases lining up with TRBD2. J lost 5 bases, V lost 8 bases, and 7 bases had no gene match. The V gene's germline CDR1 is MRHNA and CDR2 SNTAGT. The CDR3 length is 14 residues. The CDR3 here is CASAAGVGTGELFF. The CDR3 DNA follows: TGTGCCAGCGCAGCGGGAGTCGGTACCGGGGAGCTGTTTTTT.

In its sample, this clone was seen a few times. The chain has TRBV6-5 and TRBJ2-5; 9 bases match TRBD1. Germline assignment: CDR1 MNHEY and CDR2 SVGAGI. This CDR3 spans 16 amino acids. V was clipped by 2 bases and J by 2 bases; unmatched bases: 6. The CDR3 coding sequence is TGTGCCAGCAGTTACGGGACAGGGATTCTTCAAGAGACCCAGTACTTC. Protein sequence: CASSYGTGILQETQYF.

The chain carries TRBV27 and TRBJ1-5; 7 bases fit TRBD1. The germline CDR1 and CDR2 sequences are MNHEY and SMNVEV (reference sequence). The V gene end was trimmed by 6 bases and the J gene end by 4 bases; junction bases not matched to a gene: 12. This CDR3 is built from 16 residues. Here the CDR3 DNA reads TGTGCCAGCAGGAAGAACAGGGGAGCCTTAAATCAGCCCCAGCATTTT. Encoded protein: CASRKNRGALNQPQHF.

The CDR3 sequence is CASSLGTGGSTDTQYF. As DNA, the CDR3 is TGTGCCAGCAGCTTGGGGACAGGGGGCAGCACAGATACGCAGTATTTT. The chain has TRBV5-6 and TRBJ2-3; 11 nucleotides align to TRBD1. The CDR3 has 16 amino acids. Germline-derived CDR1 and CDR2 are SGHDT and YYEEEE. V shed 0 bases and J 0 bases; nucleotides not matched to a gene: 0. The complete variable domain, with remaining parts taken from reference TRBV5-6 and TRBJ2-3, reads DAGVTQSPTHLIKTRGQQVTLRCSPKSGHDTVSWYQQALGQGPQFIFQYYEEEERQRGNFPDRFSGHQFPNYSSELNVNALLLGDSALYLCASSLGTGGSTDTQYFGPGTRLTVL.

This clone was detected only a few times. The chain is built from TRBV29-1 and TRBJ2-7, with TRBD1 matching 8 bases. J lost 3 bases, V lost 6 bases, and 7 bases had no gene match. Germline V gene lookup returns CDR1 SQVTM and CDR2 ANQGSEA. The CDR3 covers 13 residues. Here the CDR3 reads CSVGQGRDYEQYF. In nucleotides, the CDR3 is TGCAGCGTCGGACAGGGCAGGGACTACGAGCAGTACTTC.

This clone was seen a handful of times. The J gene is TRBJ1-4, the V gene TRBV5-1; a weak D match, TRBD1 (5 bases). Germline CDR1 is SGHRS and CDR2 is YFSETQ. The V and J ends lost 4 bases and 0 bases respectively, with 10 bases between them. The length of the CDR3 is 15 residues. CDR3 sequence reads: CASSTTAATNEKLFF. CDR3 bases: TGCGCCAGCAGCACGACAGCTGCAACTAATGAAAAACTGTTTTTT.

The V call is TRBV28, the J call TRBJ2-7, with 8 nucleotides matching TRBD1. The germline V gene has CDR1 MDHEN and CDR2 SYDVKM. CDR3 length: 15 amino acids. Trimming took 5 bases from V and 4 from J; bases not matched to a gene: 10. This chain's CDR3 is CASSPWTGLSYEQYF. CDR3 sequence (DNA): TGTGCCAGCAGTCCCTGGACAGGGCTTTCGTACGAGCAGTACTTC.

The sample holds a few counts of this clone. The chain combines TRBV6-1 with TRBJ1-5; D not resolved. This CDR3 contains 15 residues. Germline lookup yields CDR1 MNHNS and CDR2 SASEGT. The V end was cut by 2 bases, the J end by 0 bases, with 8 bases between. CDR3 region: CASSESGLSNQPQHF. In DNA form, the CDR3 reads TGTGCCAGCAGTGAAAGCGGTCTTAGCAATCAGCCCCAGCATTTT.

The CDR3 DNA is TGTGCCAGCAGCGTATCGGGGGGCGGTCAGCCCCAGCATTTT. Translated: CASSVSGGGQPQHF. The rearrangement joins TRBV9 to TRBJ1-5; maybe TRBD1 (6 bases). This CDR3 contains 14 residues. V lost 1 base and J 6 bases, leaving 11 bases between the germline ends. Germline CDR1 SGDLS, CDR2 YYNGEE. Full variable domain (remainder filled in from reference TRBV9 and TRBJ1-5): DSGVTQTPKHLITATGQRVTLRCSPRSGDLSVYWYQQSLDQGLQFLIQYYNGEERAKGNILERFSAQQFPDLHSELNLSSLELGDSALYFCASSVSGGGQPQHFGDGTRLSIL.

With respect to this clone: The junction and the germline gene differ at one end; a read error may be behind it. The chain employs TRBV5-1 and TRBJ2-1; 13 nucleotides agree with TRBD2. CDR1 is SGHRS and CDR2 is YFSETQ in the germline V gene. The CDR3 sequence is 15 residues long. CDR3 nucleotide sequence: TGCGCCAGCAGCCCGACTAGCGGGGGGCCGGTTGAGGAGTTCTTC. This sequence encodes CASSPTSGGPVEEFF.

The chain recombines TRBV7-6 with TRBJ2-3, with D possibly TRBD2 on 6 matching bases. This CDR3 region has 18 residues. The ends were cut back, 4 bases at V and 0 bases at J, with 20 bases in the middle. Germline lookup yields CDR1 SGHVS and CDR2 FNYEAQ. This chain's CDR3 is CASSSSWRRGSSTDTQYF. The DNA of the CDR3 is TGTGCCAGCAGCTCCTCGTGGAGGAGGGGTTCTAGCACAGATACGCAGTATTTT.

The chain is built from TRBV9 and TRBJ2-5; 9 nucleotides line up with TRBD2. Germline trimming cut 0 bases from V and 5 bases from J; bases unmatched to any gene: 2. The CDR3 loop spans 14 amino acids. CDR1 is SGDLS and CDR2 is YYNGEE in the germline V gene. The CDR3 region has the DNA TGTGCCAGCAGCGTAGTAGCGGGAGATGAGACCCAGTACTTC. Amino acid sequence: CASSVVAGDETQYF.

The rearrangement joins TRBV9 to TRBJ2-7, with 9 bases fitting TRBD2. CDR3 length: 14 residues. Germline V CDR1 and CDR2: SGDLS, YYNGEE. The V gene end was trimmed by 2 bases and the J gene end by 6 bases; junction bases not matched to a gene: 6. CDR3 bases: TGTGCCAGCAGCGTTGGGACTAGCTCCCTCGAGCAGTACTTC. This codes for CASSVGTSSLEQYF.

Only a few counts were recorded for this clone. The V gene is TRBV28, the J gene TRBJ1-2, with 8 bases identical to TRBD1. Germline CDR1 reads MDHEN; CDR2 reads SYDVKM. J gave up 8 bases and V 5 bases, and 10 bases lay outside the gene matches. This CDR3 has 14 residues. This chain's CDR3 is CASSLDRVLEGYTF. Here the CDR3 DNA reads TGTGCCAGCAGTCTGGACAGGGTTTTGGAAGGCTACACCTTC.

V gene TRBV14 combines with J gene TRBJ1-1; D may be TRBD1 (6 bases). CDR3 size: 19 residues. V was pared by 3 bases and J by 7 bases, with 30 bases between. Germline CDR1 and CDR2: SGHDN and FVKESK. The CDR3 protein is CASSQLDRTEWTYTYEAFF. Written as DNA, the CDR3 is TGTGCCAGCAGCCAGTTGGACCGGACAGAGTGGACGTACACGTATGAAGCTTTCTTT.

The chain recombines TRBV7-9 with TRBJ2-7; 7 positions agree with TRBD2. The CDR3 totals 13 residues. Trimming at V came to 5 bases and at J to 4 bases, leaving 5 bases not matched to a gene. Per the germline V gene, CDR1 is SEHNR and CDR2 is FQNEAQ (reference sequence). This CDR3 reads CASSLGGTYEQYF. The CDR3 coding sequence is TGTGCCAGCAGCCTCGGGGGGACGTACGAGCAGTACTTC.

The V gene is TRBV5-4, the J gene TRBJ2-3; 10 nucleotides line up with TRBD2. Trimming took 2 bases from V and 5 from J; bases not matched to a gene: 5. Germline V lookup: CDR1 SGHNT, CDR2 YYREEE (reference sequence). This CDR3 region has 15 residues. Written as DNA, the CDR3 is TGTGCCAGCAGCTTTCCTAGCGGGAGAGAAGATACGCAGTATTTT. Amino acid sequence: CASSFPSGREDTQYF.

This clone was seen a handful of times. The gene calls are TRBV7-3 and TRBJ2-3; D gene unclear. The CDR3 spans 13 residues. V was cut by 2 bases and J by 6 bases, with 9 bases left in between. Germline V lookup: CDR1 SGHTA, CDR2 FQGTGA. Written as DNA, the CDR3 is TGTGCCAGCAGCTTAGACCCCGGGGATACGCAGTATTTT. It encodes CASSLDPGDTQYF.

The chain links TRBV5-1 to TRBJ2-2; TRBD2 aligns across 11 bases. Germline CDR1 SGHRS, CDR2 YFSETQ. The CDR3 length is 15 residues. V gave up 3 bases and J gave up 4 bases; unmatched junction bases: 2. The CDR3 DNA reads TGCGCCAGCAGCTCTAGCGGGAGGAGCACCGGGGAGCTGTTTTTT. Its protein product is CASSSSGRSTGELFF. Full variable domain (missing parts from reference TRBV5-1 and TRBJ2-2): KAGVTQTPRYLIKTRGQQVTLSCSPISGHRSVSWYQQTPGQGLQFLFEYFSETQRNKGNFPGRFSGRQFSNSRSEMNVSTLELGDSALYLCASSSSGRSTGELFFGEGSRLTVL.

The chain combines TRBV5-1 with TRBJ2-3, with TRBD1 matching 11 bases. V shed 2 bases, J shed 3 bases, and the junction held 2 bases outside the gene matches. CDR3 length: 15 residues. Germline V lookup: CDR1 SGHRS, CDR2 YFSETQ. This chain's CDR3 is CASSFRDRGTDTQYF. CDR3 DNA sequence: TGCGCCAGCAGCTTCCGGGACAGGGGGACAGATACGCAGTATTTT.

V is TRBV5-1 and J is TRBJ1-5; 9 bases match TRBD1. The V gene end was trimmed by 4 bases and the J gene end by 4 bases; junction bases not matched to a gene: 6. CDR1 SGHRS and CDR2 YFSETQ come from the germline V gene. The CDR3 extends over 15 amino acids. The DNA for the CDR3 is TGCGCCAGCAGCCCGGGGACAGGGAGGAATCAGCCCCAGCATTTT. Its translation: CASSPGTGRNQPQHF.

This clone has a handful of counts. This chain uses TRBV27 with TRBJ2-7; 8 bases align to TRBD2. V shed 6 bases and J 0 bases; nucleotides not matched to a gene: 7. Germline loops: CDR1 MNHEY, CDR2 SMNVEV (reference sequence). This CDR3 comprises 15 residues. CDR3 sequence: CASRTSGSNSYEQYF. CDR3 DNA sequence: TGTGCCAGCAGAACTAGCGGAAGCAACTCCTACGAGCAGTACTTC.